This T cell receptor beta chain was found in a study of chemoradiotherapy in HPV16-positive cancers. Looking at the study overall: Candidate HPV-specific T-cell clones and common TCR motifs came from functional assays in two HPV16-positive patients.

The CDR3 covers 16 residues. The V segment lost 5 bases and the J segment 5 bases; nucleotides outside the gene matches: 12. The germline CDR1 and CDR2 sequences are SEHNR and FQNEAQ (reference sequence). As to this clone: No antigen is known for it.

The study, taken as a whole, reports: Better recurrence-free survival went with HPV-responsive T-cell expansion in HPV16-positive patients. Candidate HPV-specific clones and E7-related TCR motifs grew in tumor during treatment.

Sequenced by immunoSEQ multiplex PCR; TCRdb stores in-frame clones only, minus some. The sample lists over 900 clones, less than 95% occurring once. The sequence came from a human donor with HPV-associated anogenital cancer. The V call is TRBV7-9, the J call TRBJ2-5; 9 bases are shared with TRBD1. Specimen: tumor tissue, collected from a patient who underwent chemoradiotherapy. The CDR3 DNA follows: TGTGCCAGCAGCCTGTCTGCCGGGACAGGGAGGGAGACCCAGTACTTC. It is translated as CASSLSAGTGRETQYF.